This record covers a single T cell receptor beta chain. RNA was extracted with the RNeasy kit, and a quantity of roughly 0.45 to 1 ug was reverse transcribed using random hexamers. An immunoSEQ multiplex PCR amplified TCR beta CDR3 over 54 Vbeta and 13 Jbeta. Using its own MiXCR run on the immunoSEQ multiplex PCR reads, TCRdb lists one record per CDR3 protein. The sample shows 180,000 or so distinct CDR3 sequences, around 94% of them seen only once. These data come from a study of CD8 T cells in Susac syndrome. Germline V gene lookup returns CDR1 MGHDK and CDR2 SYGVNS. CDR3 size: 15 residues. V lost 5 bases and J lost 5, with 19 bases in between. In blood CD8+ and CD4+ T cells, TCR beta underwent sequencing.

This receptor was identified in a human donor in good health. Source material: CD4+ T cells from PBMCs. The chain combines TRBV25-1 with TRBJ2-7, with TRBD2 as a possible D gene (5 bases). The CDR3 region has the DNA TGTGCCAGCAGTCATAACGGTGGATCGGGGAACGAGCAGTACTTC. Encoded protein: CASSHNGGSGNEQYF.